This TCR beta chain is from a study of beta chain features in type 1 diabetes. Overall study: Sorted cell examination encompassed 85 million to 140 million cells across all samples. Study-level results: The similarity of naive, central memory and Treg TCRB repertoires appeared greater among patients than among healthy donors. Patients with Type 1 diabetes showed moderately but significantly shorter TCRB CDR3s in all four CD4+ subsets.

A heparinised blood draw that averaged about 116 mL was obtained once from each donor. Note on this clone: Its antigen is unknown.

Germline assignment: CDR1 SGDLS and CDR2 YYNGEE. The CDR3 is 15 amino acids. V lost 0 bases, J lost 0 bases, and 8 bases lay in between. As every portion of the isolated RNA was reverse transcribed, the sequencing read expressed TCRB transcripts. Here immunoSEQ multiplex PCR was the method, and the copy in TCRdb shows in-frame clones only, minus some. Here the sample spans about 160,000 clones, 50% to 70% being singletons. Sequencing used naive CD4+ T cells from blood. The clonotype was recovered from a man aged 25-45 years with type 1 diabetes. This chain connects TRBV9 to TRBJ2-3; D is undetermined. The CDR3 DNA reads TGTGCCAGCAGCGTAGTCACTACTAGCACAGATACGCAGTATTTT. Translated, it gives CASSVVTTSTDTQYF.